These T cell receptor beta chains were read from a single sample in a study of CD8+CD57+ T cells in acquired aplastic anemia. TCRdb reprocessed the reads via MiXCR and lists one record per CDR3 protein. The sample shows a few hundred thousand distinct CDR3 sequences, approximately 57% of them seen only once. Material: sorted CD4+, CD8+, or CD8+CD57+ T cells (not recorded which) from PBMCs. The receptors stem from a human donor in good health. Both conserved end residues are part of each CDR3. The order of the fields is clone size, J gene, D gene, V gene, CDR3 protein, CDR3 DNA. The D gene is left open where the match is weak. Where a row states a size, it is once, few, many or the class of an expanded clone; other rows omit it.

.	TRBJ1-1	.	TRBV6-1	CASRETGISEAFF	TGTGCCAGCAGGGAAACAGGGATCTCTGAAGCTTTCTTT
.	TRBJ2-7	TRBD2	TRBV7-2	CASSSAGGFYF	TGTGCCAGCAGCTCAGCGGGGGGGTTTTACTTC
many	TRBJ2-1	.	TRBV7-3	CASSLLFSGYDEQFF	TGTGCCAGCAGCTTATTGTTTTCGGGGTACGATGAGCAGTTCTTC
many	TRBJ1-1	.	TRBV4-3	CASSQRSLGSMNTEAFF	TGCGCCAGCAGCCAAAGGTCCTTAGGCAGCATGAACACTGAAGCTTTCTTT
once	TRBJ2-7	TRBD1	TRBV4-1	CASSAPGQGVEQYF	TGCGCCAGCAGCGCACCGGGACAGGGTGTCGAGCAGTACTTC
many	TRBJ2-3	TRBD2	TRBV15	CATSRYRAGGGTDTQYF	TGTGCCACCAGCAGGTATAGAGCGGGGGGTGGCACAGATACGCAGTATTTT
.	TRBJ2-1	.	TRBV20-1	CSAPGDVEQFF	TGCAGTGCTCCGGGGGACGTTGAGCAGTTCTTC
.	TRBJ1-2	.	TRBV7-8	CASSLERRGTLGGYTF	TGTGCCAGCAGCTTAGAGAGACGGGGAACGCTCGGTGGCTACACCTTC
.	TRBJ1-5	TRBD1	TRBV20-1	CSARGGTGLAPDSNQPQHF	TGCAGTGCTAGAGGTGGGACAGGGTTGGCGCCCGATAGCAATCAGCCCCAGCATTTT
.	TRBJ2-7	.	TRBV15	CATSRAGQLSYEQYF	TGTGCCACCAGCAGAGCTGGGCAGCTGAGCTACGAGCAGTACTTC
.	TRBJ1-1	.	TRBV7-9	CASSQPAENTEAFF	TGTGCCAGCAGCCAACCCGCGGAGAACACTGAAGCTTTCTTT
.	TRBJ2-7	.	TRBV25-1	CASSESGGGPSYEQYF	TGTGCCAGCAGTGAATCTGGGGGGGGGCCTTCCTACGAGCAGTACTTC
.	TRBJ2-5	TRBD2	TRBV3-1	CASSREGAGAETQYF	TGTGCCAGCAGCCGCGAGGGCGCGGGAGCAGAGACCCAGTACTTC
.	TRBJ1-1	.	TRBV9	CASSVDGNMNTEAFF	TGTGCCAGCAGCGTAGATGGGAACATGAACACTGAAGCTTTCTTT
many	TRBJ2-7	.	TRBV20-1	CSAIGRVTYEQYF	TGCAGTGCCATTGGCAGGGTGACCTACGAGCAGTACTTC
.	TRBJ1-5	.	TRBV10-3	CAISDQNGSNQPQHF	TGTGCCATCAGTGACCAAAATGGAAGCAATCAGCCCCAGCATTTT
many	TRBJ2-1	.	TRBV7-2	CASSGYNEQFF	TGCGCCAGCTCTGGGTACAATGAGCAGTTCTTC
.	TRBJ1-4	.	TRBV7-8	CASSLGLEKLFF	TGTGCCAGCAGCCTAGGCTTGGAAAAACTGTTTTTT
.	TRBJ2-7	.	TRBV25-1	CASRTGTYSYEQYF	TGTGCCAGCAGGACCGGGACCTATTCCTACGAGCAGTACTTC
.	TRBJ1-3	TRBD1	TRBV7-3	CASSSGQGGNTIYF	TGTGCCAGCAGCTCTGGACAGGGAGGAAACACCATATATTTT
.	TRBJ2-7	.	TRBV9	CASSVGVAYEQYF	TGTGCCAGCAGCGTAGGGGTAGCCTACGAGCAGTACTTC
.	TRBJ2-1	TRBD2	TRBV25-1	CASSQERAGLAGYNEQFF	TGTGCCAGCAGCCAAGAAAGGGCCGGACTAGCCGGATACAATGAGCAGTTCTTC
.	TRBJ2-5	TRBD2	TRBV5-1	CASSFSGGFRETQYF	TGTGCCAGCAGCTTTAGCGGGGGGTTTCGAGAGACCCAGTACTTC
.	TRBJ1-1	TRBD1	TRBV19	CASSPPGQRNTEAFF	TGTGCCAGTAGTCCTCCGGGACAGCGGAACACTGAAGCTTTCTTT
many	TRBJ2-7	TRBD2	TRBV4-1	CASSQELAETYEQYF	TGCGCCAGCAGCCAAGAGCTAGCGGAGACCTACGAGCAGTACTTC
.	TRBJ1-1	.	TRBV11-2	CASSPTDLNTEAFF	TGTGCCAGCAGTCCGACCGACCTGAACACTGAAGCTTTCTTT
.	TRBJ2-6	TRBD2	TRBV10-2	CASKSTSTSYGSNVLTF	TGCGCCAGCAAATCGACTAGCACTTCTTATGGGTCCAACGTCCTGACTTTC
.	TRBJ1-1	.	TRBV7-2	CASSRDLGRGPNTEAFF	TGTGCCAGCAGCCGGGATTTGGGGCGCGGACCGAACACTGAAGCTTTCTTT
once	TRBJ2-2	.	TRBV15	CATSRDRLNTGELFF	TGTGCCACCAGCAGAGACCGATTGAACACCGGGGAGCTGTTTTTT
.	TRBJ2-2	.	TRBV12-3/TRBV12-4	CASSFGTHTGELFF	TGTGCCAGCAGTTTTGGGACCCACACCGGGGAGCTGTTTTTT
many	TRBJ2-1	.	TRBV5-8	CASSLDVGRGPSDNYNEQFF	TGTGCCAGCAGCTTGGACGTAGGCAGGGGCCCTTCGGACAACTACAATGAGCAGTTCTTC
.	TRBJ2-7	.	TRBV10-3	CAISVTGSYEQYF	TGTGCCATCAGTGTGACAGGATCCTACGAGCAGTACTTC
.	TRBJ2-1	.	TRBV20-1	CSSMSSNGYNEQFF	TGCAGTAGTATGAGCAGCAATGGGTACAATGAGCAGTTCTTC
few	TRBJ2-7	.	TRBV7-9	CASSFNRAAEQYF	TGTGCCAGCAGCTTTAACCGGGCCGCCGAGCAGTACTTC
.	TRBJ1-3	.	TRBV2	CASSWGAPQSGNTIYF	TGTGCCAGCAGCTGGGGGGCACCACAATCTGGAAACACCATATATTTT
.	TRBJ1-3	.	TRBV20-1	CSVPDSGNTIYF	TGCAGTGTTCCGGACAGCGGAAACACCATATATTTT
.	TRBJ2-3	TRBD2	TRBV2	CASTVGLAGTDTQYF	TGTGCCAGCACCGTCGGACTAGCGGGGACGGATACGCAGTATTTT
.	TRBJ2-3	.	TRBV7-4	CASSLRLPPDTQYF	TGTGCCAGCAGTTTAAGGCTACCCCCGGATACGCAGTATTTT
once	TRBJ1-1	.	TRBV29-1	CSVEDPRSMNTEAFF	TGCAGCGTTGAAGATCCCAGATCGATGAACACTGAAGCTTTCTTT
.	TRBJ2-1	.	TRBV10-3	CAINFVGDEQFF	TGTGCCATCAATTTCGTTGGGGATGAGCAGTTCTTC
.	TRBJ2-7	.	TRBV7-8	CASSSRGREYEQYF	TGTGCCAGCAGTAGCAGAGGGCGGGAATACGAGCAGTACTTC
once	TRBJ2-7	TRBD2	TRBV25-1	CASSTTSGIGYEQYF	TGTGCCAGCAGTACGACTAGCGGGATTGGATACGAGCAGTACTTC
.	TRBJ2-1	TRBD2	TRBV20-1	CSAEESGGSEQFF	TGCAGTGCTGAAGAAAGCGGGGGGTCGGAGCAGTTCTTC
.	TRBJ1-5	.	TRBV7-6	CASSQGSGYEQPQHF	TGTGCCAGCAGTCAAGGGTCGGGCTACGAGCAGCCCCAGCATTTT
once	TRBJ2-7	TRBD1	TRBV5-1	CASSIGQGASEQYF	TGCGCCAGCAGCATCGGACAGGGGGCCTCCGAGCAGTACTTC
.	TRBJ1-5	.	TRBV20-1	CSATRDGDQPQHF	TGCAGTGCTACCCGGGACGGCGATCAGCCCCAGCATTTT
.	TRBJ2-7	.	TRBV5-6	CASSPTGQTYEQYF	TGTGCCAGCAGCCCAACTGGACAGACCTACGAGCAGTACTTC
many	TRBJ2-2	.	TRBV5-8	CASSLWGGNTGELFF	TGTGCCAGCAGCTTGTGGGGAGGTAACACCGGGGAGCTGTTTTTT
.	TRBJ2-5	.	TRBV6-5	CASSRDHGETQYF	TGTGCCAGCAGTCGGGACCATGGAGAGACCCAGTACTTC
.	TRBJ2-7	TRBD1	TRBV7-9	CASSEETGRYEQYF	TGTGCCAGCAGCGAAGAGACAGGGCGGTACGAGCAGTACTTC
.	TRBJ1-1	.	TRBV12-3/TRBV12-4	CASSSAMGGAEAFF	TGTGCCAGCAGTTCCGCCATGGGGGGTGCTGAAGCTTTCTTT
many	TRBJ2-2	.	TRBV19	CASRPGGRRNTGELFF	TGTGCCAGTAGACCCGGGGGACGGAGGAACACCGGGGAGCTGTTTTTT
.	TRBJ1-1	.	TRBV19	CASRVAQVNTEAFF	TGTGCCAGTAGAGTGGCACAGGTGAACACTGAAGCTTTCTTT
many	TRBJ2-7	.	TRBV12-3/TRBV12-4	CASSLAGASYEQYF	TGTGCCAGTAGTCTGGCAGGGGCGTCCTACGAGCAGTACTTC